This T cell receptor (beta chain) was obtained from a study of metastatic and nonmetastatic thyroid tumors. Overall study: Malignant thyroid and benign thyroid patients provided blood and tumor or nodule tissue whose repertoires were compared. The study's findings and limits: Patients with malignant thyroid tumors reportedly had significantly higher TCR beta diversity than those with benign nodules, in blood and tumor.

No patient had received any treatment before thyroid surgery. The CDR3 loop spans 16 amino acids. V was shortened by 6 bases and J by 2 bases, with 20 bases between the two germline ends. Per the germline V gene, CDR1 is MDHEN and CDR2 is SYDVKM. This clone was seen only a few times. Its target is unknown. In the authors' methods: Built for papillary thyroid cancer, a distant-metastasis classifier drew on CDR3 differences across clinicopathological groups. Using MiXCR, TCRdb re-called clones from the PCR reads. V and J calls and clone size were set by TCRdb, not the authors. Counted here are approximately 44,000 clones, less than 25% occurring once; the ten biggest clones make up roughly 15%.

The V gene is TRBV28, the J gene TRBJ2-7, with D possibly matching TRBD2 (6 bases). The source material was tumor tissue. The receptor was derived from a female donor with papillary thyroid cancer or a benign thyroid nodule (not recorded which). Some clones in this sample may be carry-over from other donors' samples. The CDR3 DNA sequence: TGTGCCAGCAGCCCGGAAGGCGCGGGAATCGCCTACGAGCAGTACTTC. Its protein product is CASSPEGAGIAYEQYF. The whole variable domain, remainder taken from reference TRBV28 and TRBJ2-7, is DVKVTQSSRYLVKRTGEKVFLECVQDMDHENMFWYRQDPGLGLRLIYFSYDVKMKEKGDIPEGYSVSREKKERFSLILESASTNQTSMYLCASSPEGAGIAYEQYFGPGTRLTVT.